The 8 T cell receptor beta chains listed next were all sequenced from one sample in a study of beta chain features in type 1 diabetes (dated 2018 in TCRdb). The library was prepared using the immunoSEQ multiplex PCR assay. The entire amount of isolated RNA was reverse transcribed using the High Capacity cDNA Reverse Transcription Kit, so the sequenced TCRB transcripts were expressed ones. This is the immuneACCESS table as TCRdb keeps it, with only in-frame sequences that have V and J called. A part of the clones is gone; compared with another copy, unresolved V genes explain less than half, and the rest is unexplained. Recorded for this sample are more than 300,000 clones; 6.5% to 10% of them occurred a single time. The ten largest clones represent 0.44% of the sample. What was sequenced was central memory CD4+ T cells from blood. These receptors originate from a woman aged 18-29 years in good health.

In this sample, this clone turned up a few times. The chain recombines TRBV6-4 with TRBJ2-1; either TRBD1 or TRBD2 may supply D (5 bases each). The ends were cut back, 6 bases at V and 0 bases at J, with 24 bases in the middle. From germline, CDR1 is MRHNA and CDR2 SNTAGT. This CDR3 has 19 residues. As DNA, the CDR3 is TGTGCCAGCAGCCCTTTTCTCGGGAAAGGGGAGAGCTCCTACAATGAGCAGTTCTTC. It codes for CASSPFLGKGESSYNEQFF.

This clone was detected only a few times. J is TRBJ2-7 and V is TRBV6-6; D call uncertain. The CDR3 has 13 amino acids. V lost 5 bases, J lost 3 bases, and 11 bases lay in between. Germline V gene lookup returns CDR1 MNHNY and CDR2 SVGAGI (reference sequence). The CDR3 DNA follows: TGTGCCAGCAGTCCCACGATGAACTACGAGCAGTACTTC. Protein product: CASSPTMNYEQYF.

The V gene is TRBV29-1, the J gene TRBJ2-3, with D unresolved. CDR1 and CDR2 (germline): SQVTM, ANQGSEA. Trimming took 3 bases from V and 1 from J, leaving 8 bases between them. There are 13 residues in the CDR3. The DNA of the CDR3 is TGCAGCGTTGACTCAGAGGGCACAGATACGCAGTATTTT. Translating gives CSVDSEGTDTQYF.

This clone showed up many times. The rearrangement uses TRBV5-6 and TRBJ2-2; tentatively, D is TRBD2 (5 bases). Deletions cut 4 bases from V and 3 bases from J, with 13 bases between. From germline, CDR1 is SGHDT and CDR2 YYEEEE. The CDR3 loop spans 15 amino acids. The CDR3 is CASSTRTHYTGELFF. The CDR3, as DNA: TGTGCCAGCAGCACCCGGACTCACTACACCGGGGAGCTGTTTTTT.

This clone was counted only a few times. Written as DNA, the CDR3 is TGTGCCAGCAGTCGGAGGGAGGGGGCGCAGGTGGAGACCCAGTACTTC. Its protein product is CASSRREGAQVETQYF. The gene calls are TRBV6-6 and TRBJ2-5, with D possibly being TRBD1 or TRBD2 (7 bases each). V lost 5 bases and J 5 bases, leaving 21 bases between the germline ends. This CDR3 is built from 16 residues. CDR1 MNHNY and CDR2 SVGAGI come from the germline V gene (reference sequence).

This clone was recorded a few times. The chain has TRBV5-1 and TRBJ2-6; no reliable D call. This CDR3 has 20 amino acids. Germline V gene sequence: CDR1 SGHRS, CDR2 YFSETQ. The ends were cut back, 0 bases at V and 0 bases at J, with 19 bases in the middle. The CDR3 region has the DNA TGCGCCAGCAGCTTGGAGAACTCTGGACGGACCGTCTCTGGGGCCAACGTCCTGACTTTC. Amino acids: CASSLENSGRTVSGANVLTF.

This clone was observed many times. The chain has TRBV18 and TRBJ1-1; 7 nucleotides align to TRBD1. Unmatched junction bases numbered 4, after V lost 2 bases and J lost 7 bases. The CDR3 length is 13 residues. Germline V gene sequence: CDR1 KGHSH, CDR2 LQKENI. The CDR3 loop is CASSPETGNEAFF. CDR3 sequence (DNA): TGTGCCAGCTCACCAGAGACAGGGAATGAAGCTTTCTTT. The entire variable domain, with the rest obtained from reference TRBV18 and TRBJ1-1, is as follows: NAGVMQNPRHLVRRRGQEARLRCSPMKGHSHVYWYRQLPEEGLKFMVYLQKENIIDESGMPKERFSAEFPKEGPSILRIQQVVRGDSAAYFCASSPETGNEAFFGQGTRLTVV.

About this clone itself: This specimen includes other DNA sequences encoding the same CDR3. The rearrangement uses TRBV7-3 and TRBJ2-3; D not resolved. In germline, CDR1 is SGHTA, CDR2 FQGTGA. The CDR3 extends over 13 amino acids. V was shortened by 1 base and J by 4 bases, with 6 bases between the two germline ends. CDR3 DNA sequence: TGTGCCAGCAGCTTAAATTCGGCAGATACGCAGTATTTT. Translating gives CASSLNSADTQYF.